This TCR beta chain was identified during a study of low-dose radiotherapy and immunotherapy resistance in tumors. Overall study context: Every two weeks patients got nivolumab 240 mg flat dose, plus ipilimumab 1 mg/kg every six weeks, intravenously. Administration of intravenous cyclophosphamide at 200 mg/m2 took place every two weeks, one day before radiation and immunotherapy. Oral aspirin at 300 mg was taken daily by patients for four cycles, beginning on cycle 1 day 1.

The CDR3 runs 12 residues. Germline V gene lookup returns CDR1 SGHRS and CDR2 YFSETQ. Trimming left V 5 bases short and J 2 bases short, with 5 bases between. Covering alpha and beta chains, TRAV- and TRBV-specific primers were used for the first-strand cDNA. TCRs were put through 20 PCR cycles of amplification with Phusion. A constant-region primer and the V-primer adapter served as the primer pair. MiXCR was run by TCRdb on the reads, yielding one entry per CDR3 protein. The sample carries over 65,000 distinct CDR3 sequences, 15% to 20% recorded once. Time point given: before trial treatment. Every donor's regimen consisted of nivolumab, ipilimumab, aspirin, low-dose cyclophosphamide and low-dose radiotherapy. This clonotype was recorded at least ten times.

J is TRBJ1-3 and V is TRBV5-1; a weak D match, TRBD1 (5 bases). This TCR was recovered from a male donor with prostate cancer. The sequences come from PBMCs, collected before treatment. CDR3 sequence reads: CASRGPGNTIYF. The CDR3 DNA reads TGCGCCAGCAGGGGGCCTGGAAACACCATATATTTT.